This TCR beta chain was obtained from a study of blood T cells in healthy people across ages. Study-level points and caveats: The percentage of naive T cells correlated strongly with TCR beta diversity. Long-lived donors carried more naive CD4+ cells and greater diversity than aged donors.

Concerning this clonotype: Its antigen is currently unknown.

Primed by a sample-barcoded 5' primer and a J-beta primer mix, a second PCR proceeded for about 7 to 12 cycles. Tags on each cDNA molecule came from a template-switch adaptor with 12 random nucleotides. TCRdb analysed the 5' RACE reads with MiXCR anew, one entry per CDR3 protein. Among a few hundred thousand distinct CDR3 sequences listed, about half were seen once. The length of the CDR3 is 17 residues. In germline, CDR1 is ENHRY, CDR2 SYGVKD. Trimming shortened V by 2 bases and J by 1 base, and 18 bases separated the two germline ends. The chain couples TRBV10-3 to TRBJ2-7, with no clear D. This clonotype was obtained from a man in his sixties in good health. What was sequenced was blood. This CDR3 is CAISETSSLSRSYEQYF. The CDR3 DNA sequence: TGTGCCATCAGTGAGACAAGTTCCCTATCTAGGTCCTACGAGCAGTACTTC.